The 6 T cell receptor beta chains presented below share a single source sample, sequenced in a study of T cells expressing NK-cell markers. After re-calling the 5' RACE reads, TCRdb lists one entry per CDR3 protein, DNA absent. Seen in this sample are approximately 460,000 distinct CDR3 sequences; the ten most common clones hold 7.3%. Sequences were obtained from blood T cells: a sorted CD56 or NKG2C T cell subset, CD4+ or CD8+ T cells, or bulk PBMC T cells (not recorded which). These receptor sequences come from a woman aged 18 to 75 in good health.

The chain carries TRBV20-1 and TRBJ1-6. Looked up from germline, CDR1 is DFQATT and CDR2 is SNEGSKA (reference sequence). The CDR3 runs to 15 residues. The CDR3 spells CSALTVGSYNSPLHF.

The chain uses TRBV5-3 and TRBJ2-1; no DNA is available, so the TRBD2 call from TCRdb remains unchecked. TRBV5-3 is known as an ORF, though its function is uncertain. The length of the CDR3 is 14 residues. The chain's CDR3 is CARSPARGGMVQFF.

The chain links TRBV10-3 to TRBJ1-1; TCRdb proposes TRBD1, but this gene call is untestable without DNA. Germline CDR1 reads ENHRY; CDR2 reads SYGVKD. CDR3 size: 15 residues. The CDR3 region is CAISELGAGDTEAFF.

V is TRBV29-1 and J is TRBJ2-1; TCRdb's D call of TRBD1 is untestable without DNA. Germline V gene lookup returns CDR1 SQVTM and CDR2 ANQGSEA. The CDR3 spans 11 residues. Here the CDR3 reads CSLRGGHEQFF.

The gene calls are TRBV2 and TRBJ1-1. In germline, CDR1 is SNHLY, CDR2 FYNNEI. The CDR3 has 14 residues. The CDR3: CASSSPPRNTEAFF.

The chain joins TRBV7-2 to TRBJ1-5. CDR1 is SGHTA and CDR2 is FQGNSA in the germline V gene. This CDR3 region has 14 residues. This CDR3 is CASSLKAGNQPQHF.